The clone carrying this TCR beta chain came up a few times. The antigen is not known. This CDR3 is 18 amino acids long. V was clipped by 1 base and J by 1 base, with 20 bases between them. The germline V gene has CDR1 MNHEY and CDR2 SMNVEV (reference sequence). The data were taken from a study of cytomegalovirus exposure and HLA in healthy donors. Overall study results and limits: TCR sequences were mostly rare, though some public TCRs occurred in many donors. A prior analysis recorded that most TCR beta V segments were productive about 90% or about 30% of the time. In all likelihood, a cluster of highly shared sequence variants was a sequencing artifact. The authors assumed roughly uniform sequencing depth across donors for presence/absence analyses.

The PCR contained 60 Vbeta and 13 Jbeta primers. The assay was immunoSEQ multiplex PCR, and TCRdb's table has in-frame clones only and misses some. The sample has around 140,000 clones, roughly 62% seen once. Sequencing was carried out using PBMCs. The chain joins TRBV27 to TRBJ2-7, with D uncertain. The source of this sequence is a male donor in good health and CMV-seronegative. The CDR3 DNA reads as TGTGCCAGCAGTTTATTGAGAGGTCTGGCGCCCGGGTCCTACGAGCAGTACTTC. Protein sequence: CASSLLRGLAPGSYEQYF.